This T cell receptor beta chain was documented in a study of cytomegalovirus exposure and HLA in healthy donors. General study findings and limits: The HLA-A and HLA-B alleles of most subjects were reportedly predicted accurately from TCR beta sequences.

Primers: 60 Vbeta forward and 13 Jbeta reverse. The repertoire was sequenced with immunoSEQ multiplex PCR; TCRdb's copy has only in-frame clones and lacks some. The sample consists of about 110,000 clones, around 78% of them appearing once. With regard to this clone: Its antigen is still unknown.

Sequencing input: PBMCs. The receptor comes from a man aged 25 to 45 in good health and CMV-seronegative.

The CDR3 protein is CASSFWTSGGDTQYF. The CDR3 nucleotides are TGTGCCAGTAGCTTTTGGACTAGCGGGGGAGATACGCAGTATTTT. V usage is TRBV19 and J usage is TRBJ2-3, with 13 nucleotides matching TRBD2. Germline V lookup: CDR1 LNHDA, CDR2 SQIVND (reference sequence). This CDR3 has 15 residues. V was clipped by 6 bases and J by 5 bases; unmatched bases: 5. Full variable domain (rest looked up from reference TRBV19 and TRBJ2-3): DGGITQSPKYLFRKEGQNVTLSCEQNLNHDAMYWYRQDPGQGLRLIYYSQIVNDFQKGDIAEGYSVSREKKESFPLTVTSAQKNPTAFYLCASSFWTSGGDTQYFGPGTRLTVL.